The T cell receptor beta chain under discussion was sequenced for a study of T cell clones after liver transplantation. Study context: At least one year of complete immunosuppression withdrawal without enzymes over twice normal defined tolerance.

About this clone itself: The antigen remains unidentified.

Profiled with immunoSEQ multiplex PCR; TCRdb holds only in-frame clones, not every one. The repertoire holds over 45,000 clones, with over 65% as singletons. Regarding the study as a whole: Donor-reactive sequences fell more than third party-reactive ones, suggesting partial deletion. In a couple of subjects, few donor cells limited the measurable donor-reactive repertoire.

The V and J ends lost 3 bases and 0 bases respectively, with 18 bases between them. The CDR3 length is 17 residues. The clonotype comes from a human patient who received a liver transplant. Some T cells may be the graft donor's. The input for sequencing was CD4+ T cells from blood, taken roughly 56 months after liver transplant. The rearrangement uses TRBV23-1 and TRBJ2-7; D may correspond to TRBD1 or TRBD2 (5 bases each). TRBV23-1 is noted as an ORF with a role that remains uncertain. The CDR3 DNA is TGCGCCAGCAGTCATAGAGGGGCGACCGTTGCCTCCTACGAGCAGTACTTC. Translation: CASSHRGATVASYEQYF.